This T cell receptor (beta chain) comes out of a study of blood T cells in healthy people across ages. Study observations and caveats: Strong correlation was found linking TCR beta diversity to naive T cell percentage. Expanded clonotype changes were possibly confounded by unknown donor CMV status. Among long-lived donors, naive CD4+ cells were more numerous and diversity higher than in aged donors.

Per individual sample, total RNA of at least 5 micrograms was extracted. This clonotype was seen just once. Its antigen is still unknown. CDR1 is MNHNS and CDR2 is SASEGT in the germline V gene. V was pared by 10 bases and J by 4 bases, with 13 bases between. The CDR3 is 12 residues long. A second PCR, run for about 7 to 11 cycles, used a sample-barcoded 5' primer plus a J-beta primer mix. TCRdb called the 5' RACE reads again in MiXCR, with one record for every CDR3 protein. Among roughly 1.9 million distinct CDR3 sequences listed, approximately 39% were seen once. This clonotype originated in a human donor in good health. This sequence joins TRBV6-1 and TRBJ1-1, with a possible D match to TRBD1 (5 bases). The sequenced sample consisted of blood. CDR3 loop: CATHRGITEAFF. The CDR3 region has the DNA TGTGCCACACACCGGGGCATCACTGAAGCTTTCTTT.